A selection of T cell receptor beta chains follows, all from one sample in a study of blood T cell repertoires in COVID-19. The method was immunoSEQ multiplex PCR; TCRdb's version includes in-frame clones alone and lacks a portion of them. The repertoire holds more than 300,000 clones, with 90% as singletons. The source material was PBMCs or T cells enriched from blood (not recorded which). All receptors derive from a woman aged 30 to 39 who had been exposed to COVID-19. Each CDR3 is given with its conserved first and last residue. The D gene is left open where the match is weak. The listing skips clone size in some rows; elsewhere it reads once, few, many or a size class.

CDR3aa	CDR3nt	j_gene	d_gene	v_gene	abundance
CASSQGTGEGYTF	TGTGCCAGCAGCCAAGGGACAGGGGAAGGCTACACCTTC	TRBJ1-2	TRBD1	TRBV3-1/TRBV3-2	.
CASSQESQGGNVLTF	TGCGCCAGCAGCCAAGAGTCGCAGGGCGGCAACGTCCTGACTTTC	TRBJ2-6	.	TRBV4-3	.
CASSPLGVTEQYF	TGTGCCAGCAGTCCCCTCGGAGTCACCGAGCAGTACTTC	TRBJ2-7	.	TRBV6-5	.
CAWNYRELINSPLHF	TGTGCCTGGAACTACAGGGAGTTAATTAATTCACCCCTCCACTTT	TRBJ1-6	.	TRBV30	.
CASSSGQGDQPQHF	TGTGCCAGCAGTTCGGGACAGGGCGATCAGCCCCAGCATTTT	TRBJ1-5	TRBD1	TRBV28	once
CASSLARGKAFF	TGTGCCAGCAGTTTGGCCAGGGGAAAAGCTTTCTTT	TRBJ1-1	.	TRBV6-5	.
CASSVTGGNTEAFF	TGTGCCAGCAGCGTTACGGGAGGGAACACTGAAGCTTTCTTT	TRBJ1-1	.	TRBV7-2	.
CASSLRPWEGKLFF	TGTGCCAGCAGCTTAAGGCCCTGGGAGGGAAAACTGTTTTTT	TRBJ1-4	.	TRBV7-8	.
CASSPWDRGHEKLFF	TGTGCCAGCAGTCCTTGGGACAGGGGCCATGAAAAACTGTTTTTT	TRBJ1-4	TRBD1	TRBV27	once
CASSLTGEGIQYF	TGTGCCAGCAGCTTGACAGGGGAGGGCATTCAGTACTTC	TRBJ2-4	.	TRBV7-3	.
CASSRGVGTEAFF	TGTGCCAGCAGCAGGGGGGTTGGGACTGAAGCTTTCTTT	TRBJ1-1	TRBD1	TRBV6-5	.
CASWRGGRNSPLHF	TGTGCCAGCTGGAGGGGGGGGCGCAATTCACCCCTCCACTTT	TRBJ1-6	.	TRBV27	.
CASSSGLDSNQPQHF	TGCGCCAGCAGCTCAGGGCTCGATAGCAATCAGCCCCAGCATTTT	TRBJ1-5	.	TRBV5-1	.
CATSDWTSGFTDTQYF	TGTGCCACCAGTGACTGGACTAGCGGGTTCACAGATACGCAGTATTTT	TRBJ2-3	TRBD2	TRBV24-1	.
CASSPQGAEGGNQPQHF	TGTGCCAGCAGCCCACAGGGGGCGGAGGGGGGCAATCAGCCCCAGCATTTT	TRBJ1-5	TRBD1	TRBV7-2	.
CSASRDSINQPQHF	TGCAGTGCTAGTCGCGACAGTATAAATCAGCCCCAGCATTTT	TRBJ1-5	.	TRBV20-1	.
CASSRDREVVDTQYF	TGTGCCAGCAGCCGGGACAGGGAGGTTGTAGATACGCAGTATTTT	TRBJ2-3	TRBD1	TRBV2	.
CASSVANEQFF	TGTGCCAGCAGCGTAGCGAATGAGCAGTTCTTC	TRBJ2-1	.	TRBV9	.
CASRLEHYMGELFF	TGTGCCTCCCGTCTGGAGCATTACATGGGGGAGCTGTTTTTT	TRBJ2-2	.	TRBV30	.
CASSYLAANNYGYTF	TGTGCCAGCAGTTACTTGGCGGCAAACAACTATGGCTACACCTTC	TRBJ1-2	.	TRBV6-5	.
CASTGSGGAETGELFF	TGTGCCAGCACGGGAAGCGGGGGGGCTGAAACCGGGGAGCTGTTTTTT	TRBJ2-2	TRBD2	TRBV2	.
CASSLAIGGGYNEQFF	TGCGCCAGCAGCTTGGCCATCGGGGGAGGCTACAATGAGCAGTTCTTC	TRBJ2-1	.	TRBV5-1	.
CSVTEQETQYF	TGCAGCGTTACTGAACAAGAGACCCAGTACTTC	TRBJ2-5	.	TRBV29-1	.
CASSFLQGDTGELFF	TGTGCCAGCAGCTTTCTCCAGGGCGACACCGGGGAGCTGTTTTTT	TRBJ2-2	.	TRBV11-1	.
CASSFTGEGTIYF	TGTGCCAGCAGCTTCACAGGGGAAGGCACCATATATTTT	TRBJ1-3	TRBD1	TRBV5-4	.
CASSQRASEDEQFF	TGCGCCAGCAGCCAACGGGCTAGCGAGGATGAGCAGTTCTTC	TRBJ2-1	.	TRBV4-3	.
CASPPASGGTGELFF	TGTGCTTCCCCTCCCGCTAGCGGGGGGACCGGGGAGCTGTTTTTT	TRBJ2-2	TRBD2	TRBV28	.
CASSPTGSSGNTIYF	TGTGCCAGCAGTCCAACAGGGAGCTCTGGAAACACCATATATTTT	TRBJ1-3	.	TRBV6-5	.
CASRLLAGESYEQYF	TGCGCCAGCCGGCTTTTAGCGGGGGAGTCCTACGAGCAGTACTTC	TRBJ2-7	TRBD2	TRBV5-1	.
CSVIGGAYEQYF	TGCAGCGTTATAGGGGGCGCCTACGAGCAGTACTTC	TRBJ2-7	TRBD1	TRBV29-1	.
CASSLDGGITEAFF	TGTGCCAGCAGTTTAGATGGGGGGATCACTGAAGCTTTCTTT	TRBJ1-1	.	TRBV28	.
CASSNRPLQGEKLFF	TGTGCCAGCAGCAATCGGCCACTCCAGGGAGAAAAACTGTTTTTT	TRBJ1-4	.	TRBV3-1/TRBV3-2	once
CASSTFQGGSYGYTF	TGTGCCAGCAGTACCTTTCAGGGCGGGAGCTATGGCTACACCTTC	TRBJ1-2	.	TRBV6-5	.
CASSLWGKADSPLHF	TGTGCCAGCAGCCTCTGGGGAAAAGCGGATTCACCCCTCCACTTT	TRBJ1-6	.	TRBV6-2/TRBV6-3	.
CASSLGQRSGNTIYF	TGCGCCAGCAGCTTGGGGCAGCGCTCTGGAAACACCATATATTTT	TRBJ1-3	.	TRBV5-1	.
CASSLSSGNYGYTF	TGTGCCAGCAGCTTATCTTCCGGTAACTATGGCTACACCTTC	TRBJ1-2	.	TRBV7-2	.
CASNKQGYDEQYF	TGTGCCAGCAATAAACAGGGATACGACGAGCAGTACTTC	TRBJ2-7	.	TRBV2	.
CASSPWGVPLHF	TGTGCCAGCAGTCCCTGGGGGGTCCCCCTCCACTTT	TRBJ1-6	.	TRBV28	.
CSAPGGLGYTF	TGCAGTGCACCTGGAGGACTTGGCTACACCTTC	TRBJ1-2	.	TRBV20-1	.
CASSFSLMNTEAFF	TGTGCCAGCAGTTTCAGTCTTATGAACACTGAAGCTTTCTTT	TRBJ1-1	.	TRBV27	.
CASSRRQPTDTQYF	TGTGCCAGCAGCCGTCGACAACCCACAGATACGCAGTATTTT	TRBJ2-3	.	TRBV11-1	.
CASSYGTYYGYTF	TGTGCCAGCAGTTACGGTACCTACTATGGCTACACCTTC	TRBJ1-2	.	TRBV7-3	.
CASSLDGQGGGYTF	TGCGCCAGCAGCTTGGACGGACAGGGAGGGGGCTACACCTTC	TRBJ1-2	TRBD1	TRBV5-1	.
CASSPQGSIQYF	TGTGCCAGCAGTCCACAGGGTTCTATACAGTACTTC	TRBJ2-7	.	TRBV6-5	.
CASSIGLAGGGANVLTF	TGTGCCAGTAGTATCGGGCTAGCGGGGGGTGGGGCCAACGTCCTGACTTTC	TRBJ2-6	TRBD2	TRBV19	.
CASSQDTLGTGEQYF	TGTGCCAGCAGCCAAGATACCCTCGGGACTGGCGAGCAGTACTTC	TRBJ2-7	.	TRBV4-2	.
CASSYRRSSGGYEQYF	TGTGCCAGCAGTTACCGTCGCTCTAGCGGGGGCTACGAGCAGTACTTC	TRBJ2-7	TRBD2	TRBV6-2/TRBV6-3	.
CATSVPTSGGVDTQYF	TGTGCCACCAGTGTCCCTACTAGCGGGGGAGTAGATACGCAGTATTTT	TRBJ2-3	TRBD2	TRBV24-1	.
CASSSPIAGGFTDTQYF	TGTGCCAGCAGCTCACCAATAGCGGGGGGATTCACAGATACGCAGTATTTT	TRBJ2-3	TRBD2	TRBV11-2	once
CASSLARGTYGYTF	TGTGCCAGCAGCTTAGCGCGGGGGACCTATGGCTACACCTTC	TRBJ1-2	.	TRBV7-9	.
CASRRQDPAVNEQFF	TGTGCCAGCAGGCGACAGGACCCTGCGGTTAATGAGCAGTTCTTC	TRBJ2-1	.	TRBV6-5	few
CASSELAAYGYTF	TGTGCCAGCAGTGAACTGGCTGCCTATGGCTACACCTTC	TRBJ1-2	.	TRBV6-1	.
CASSLVQNTGELFF	TGCGCCAGCAGCTTGGTTCAGAACACCGGGGAGCTGTTTTTT	TRBJ2-2	.	TRBV5-1	.
CSASSGKPDTQYF	TGCAGCGCTTCGTCGGGGAAACCAGATACGCAGTATTTT	TRBJ2-3	.	TRBV29-1	.
CASSQDPGAYGYTF	TGTGCCAGCAGCCAAGATCCTGGAGCCTATGGCTACACCTTC	TRBJ1-2	.	TRBV3-1/TRBV3-2	.
CASSAGTGNINYGYTF	TGTGCCAGCTCGGCCGGGACAGGGAACATTAACTATGGCTACACCTTC	TRBJ1-2	TRBD1	TRBV18	.
CASSPRLAGGPTVETQYF	TGTGCCAGCAGCCCGAGACTAGCGGGGGGGCCGACGGTAGAGACCCAGTACTTC	TRBJ2-5	TRBD2	TRBV3-1/TRBV3-2	.
CATSVPGRGEETQYF	TGTGCCACCAGTGTCCCGGGACGGGGGGAAGAGACCCAGTACTTC	TRBJ2-5	TRBD2	TRBV24-1	.